This TCR beta chain comes out of a study of response to subunit inactivated influenza vaccine. V was clipped by 7 bases and J by 3 bases; unmatched bases: 7. Germline V CDR1 and CDR2: MNHEY, SVGAGI. The CDR3 spans 16 residues. MiXCR, run by TCRdb on the RT-PCR reads, gives a single entry per CDR3 protein. Altogether 150,000 to 200,000 distinct CDR3 sequences are present, about an eighth being singletons, with the ten largest covering approximately 30%. This clonotype was detected only a few times. These data also formed part of another study, on T cells expressing NK-cell markers. That work contributes: Making the TCR beta cDNA relied on 5'RACE template switching with UMIs. Topping the CD3+CD56-NKG2C+ fraction as well were these clonotypes, in a few donors.

The V gene is TRBV6-5, the J gene TRBJ1-5; 12 positions agree with TRBD1. The sequence was collected from a man between 50 and 59 years old who received an inactivated influenza vaccine. This specimen was CD8+ T cells sorted from PBMCs, taken roughly 12 days after vaccination. The CDR3 DNA reads TGTGCCAGCACTTGGGACAGGGGGCTGCTCAATCAGCCCCAGCATTTT. Encoded protein: CASTWDRGLLNQPQHF.